The sequence of this TCR beta chain was determined in a study of beta chain features in type 1 diabetes. Findings and limits, study-wide: Sequencing of cDNA might inflate the share of cells that strongly express TCR. For TCRB rearrangement, an influence of HLA type remained unresolved here.

As regards this clone: Its specificity is not known.

This CDR3 has 15 residues. V was cut by 3 bases and J by 1 base, with 10 bases left in between. The germline V gene encodes CDR1 SQVTM and CDR2 ANQGSEA. All of the isolated RNA was reverse transcribed, so expressed TCRB transcripts were sequenced. Sequenced by immunoSEQ multiplex PCR; TCRdb stores in-frame clones only, minus some. Here the sample spans 900,000 or so clones, roughly 15% being singletons. CD45RO/CCR7/CD25/CD127/CD95/CD27 staining was used to isolate CD4+ naive, central memory, regulatory and stem cell-like memory cells by sorting. This receptor was taken from a woman in her late teens or twenties in good health. Sequencing was carried out using naive CD4+ T cells from blood. The chain uses TRBV29-1 and TRBJ2-6; no clear D. The CDR3 loop reads CSVDGTRSGANVLTF. As DNA, the CDR3 is TGCAGCGTTGACGGCACTCGATCTGGGGCCAACGTCCTGACTTTC.